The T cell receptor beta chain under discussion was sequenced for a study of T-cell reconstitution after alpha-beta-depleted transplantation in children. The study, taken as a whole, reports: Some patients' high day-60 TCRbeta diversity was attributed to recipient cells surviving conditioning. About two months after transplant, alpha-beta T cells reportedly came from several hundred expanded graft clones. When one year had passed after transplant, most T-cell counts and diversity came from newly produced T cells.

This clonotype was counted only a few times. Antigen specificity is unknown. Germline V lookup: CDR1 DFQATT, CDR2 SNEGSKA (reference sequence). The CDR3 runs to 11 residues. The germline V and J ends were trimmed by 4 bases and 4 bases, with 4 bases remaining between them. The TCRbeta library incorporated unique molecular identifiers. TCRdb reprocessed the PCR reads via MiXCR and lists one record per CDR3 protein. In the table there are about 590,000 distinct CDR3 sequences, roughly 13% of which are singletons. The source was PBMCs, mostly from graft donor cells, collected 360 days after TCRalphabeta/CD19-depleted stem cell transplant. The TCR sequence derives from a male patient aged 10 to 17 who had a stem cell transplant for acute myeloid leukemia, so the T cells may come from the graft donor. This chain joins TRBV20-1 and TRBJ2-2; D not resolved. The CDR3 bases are TGCAGTGCTACAGCCACCGGGGAGCTGTTTTTT. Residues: CSATATGELFF.